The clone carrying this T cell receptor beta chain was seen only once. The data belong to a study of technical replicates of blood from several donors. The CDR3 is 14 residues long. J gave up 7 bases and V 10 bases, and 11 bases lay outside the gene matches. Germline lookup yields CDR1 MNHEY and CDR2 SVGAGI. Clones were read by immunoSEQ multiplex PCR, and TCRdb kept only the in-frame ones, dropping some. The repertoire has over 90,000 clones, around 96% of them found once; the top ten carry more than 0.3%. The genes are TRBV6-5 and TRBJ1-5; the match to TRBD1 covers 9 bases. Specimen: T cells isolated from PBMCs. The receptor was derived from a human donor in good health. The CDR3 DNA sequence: TGTGCCAACAGGGCCGGGACAGGGCAACAGCCCCAGCATTTT. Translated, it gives CANRAGTGQQPQHF.